This T cell receptor beta chain originates from a study of human T cells and chemical hapten exposure. V was clipped by 5 bases and J by 1 base, with 13 bases between them. Germline V lookup: CDR1 SGHAT, CDR2 FQNNGV. The CDR3 is made up of 15 amino acids. This clonotype was observed at least ten times. TCRdb redid the calling of the RACE reads with MiXCR, one entry per CDR3 protein. This table has about 120,000 distinct CDR3 sequences, about 13% appearing once. Time point here: patch test 1, 2 weeks after DPC sensitization. The treatment denotes: therapeutic diphenylcyclopropenone sensitization with weekly scalp DPC.

The V and J genes are TRBV11-2 and TRBJ2-3; D is uncertain. This clonotype originated in a man aged 18 to 30 with alopecia areata. Some clones in this sample may be carry-over from other donors' samples. The material was whole blood, obtained in connection with sensitization to the hapten diphenylcyclopropenone (DPC). In DNA, the CDR3 is TGTGCCAGCAGCACCCACGGACGGGGCACAGATACGCAGTATTTT. It specifies CASSTHGRGTDTQYF.